The sequence of this TCR beta chain was determined in a study of CD8 T cells in Susac syndrome. Study background: Blood was drawn from Susac syndrome patients while they were therapy-naive, on corticosteroids, or on intravenous immunoglobulin alone.

With random hexamers, reverse transcription was performed on roughly 0.45 to 1 ug of RNA. One entry per CDR3 protein results from TCRdb running MiXCR on the immunoSEQ multiplex PCR reads. The sample has roughly 190,000 distinct CDR3 sequences, under 97% seen once. This sequence originates from a human donor with Susac syndrome. The sample was CD4+ T cells from PBMCs.

In DNA form, the CDR3 reads TGTGCCAGCAGCCCTCGAATATCAGGGGCGGAGAGTGGCTACACCTTC. This sequence encodes CASSPRISGAESGYTF. The chain joins TRBV4-2 to TRBJ1-2, with a possible D match to TRBD1 (6 bases). CDR3 length: 16 amino acids. The V gene lost 4 bases and the J gene lost 7 bases, with 22 bases spanning the gap. Germline V CDR1 and CDR2: LGHNA, YNFKEQ.